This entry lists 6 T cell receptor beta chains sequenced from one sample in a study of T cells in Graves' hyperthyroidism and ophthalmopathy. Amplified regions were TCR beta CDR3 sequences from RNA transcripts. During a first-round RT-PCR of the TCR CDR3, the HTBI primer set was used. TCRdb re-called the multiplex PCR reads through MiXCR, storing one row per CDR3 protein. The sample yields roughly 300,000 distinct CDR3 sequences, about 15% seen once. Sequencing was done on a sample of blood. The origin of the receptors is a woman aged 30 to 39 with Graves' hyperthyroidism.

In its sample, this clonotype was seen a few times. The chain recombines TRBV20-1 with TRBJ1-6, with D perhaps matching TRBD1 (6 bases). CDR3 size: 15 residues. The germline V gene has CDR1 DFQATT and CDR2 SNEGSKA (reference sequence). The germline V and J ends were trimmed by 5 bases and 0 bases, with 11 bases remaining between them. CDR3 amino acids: CSAPDRSSYNSPLHF. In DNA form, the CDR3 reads TGCAGTGCTCCCGACAGGAGCTCCTATAATTCACCCCTCCACTTT.

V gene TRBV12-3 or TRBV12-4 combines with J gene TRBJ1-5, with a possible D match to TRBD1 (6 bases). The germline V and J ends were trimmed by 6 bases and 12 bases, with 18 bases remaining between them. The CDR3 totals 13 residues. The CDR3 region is CASSPLPGQHQHF. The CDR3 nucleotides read TGTGCCAGCAGCCCTCTCCCGGGACAACACCAGCATTTT.

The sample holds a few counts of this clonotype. CDR3: CSAESSGSTYNEQFF. The CDR3 DNA follows: TGCAGTGCCGAATCGAGCGGGAGCACCTACAATGAGCAGTTCTTC. The J gene is TRBJ2-1, the V gene TRBV20-1, with 8 bases fitting TRBD2. The V gene end was trimmed by 6 bases and the J gene end by 2 bases; junction bases not matched to a gene: 9. In germline, CDR1 is DFQATT, CDR2 SNEGSKA (reference sequence). CDR3 length: 15 amino acids.

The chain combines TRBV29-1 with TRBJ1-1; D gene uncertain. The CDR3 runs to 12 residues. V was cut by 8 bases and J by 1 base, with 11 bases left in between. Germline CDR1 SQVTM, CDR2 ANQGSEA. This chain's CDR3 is CSHTPQNTEAFF. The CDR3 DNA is TGCAGCCATACACCCCAGAACACTGAAGCTTTCTTT.

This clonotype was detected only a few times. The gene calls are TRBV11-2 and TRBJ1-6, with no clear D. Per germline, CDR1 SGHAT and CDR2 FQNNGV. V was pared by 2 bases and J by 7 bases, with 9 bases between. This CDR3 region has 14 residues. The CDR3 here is CASSLSPTNSPLHF. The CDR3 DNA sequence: TGTGCCAGCAGCTTATCCCCAACCAATTCACCCCTCCACTTT.

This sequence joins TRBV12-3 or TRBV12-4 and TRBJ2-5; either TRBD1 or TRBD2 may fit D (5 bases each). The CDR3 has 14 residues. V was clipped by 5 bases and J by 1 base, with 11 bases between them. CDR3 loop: CASSVPGPQETQYF. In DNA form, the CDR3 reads TGTGCCAGCAGTGTCCCGGGACCCCAAGAGACCCAGTACTTC.